These T cell receptor beta chains were read from a single sample in a study of blood T cell repertoires in COVID-19. Assay: immunoSEQ multiplex PCR; the TCRdb copy retains only in-frame clones and omits some. The table records 65,000 or so clones, about 80% of them present only once. Sequencing used peripheral blood. The origin of the receptors is a man in his 60s with acute or convalescent COVID-19. Each CDR3 is given with its conserved first and last residue. A D gene is named only where the DNA matches it firmly. Rows give clone size only sometimes, using once, few, many, or a class for an expanded clone.

J | V | size | D | DNA | CDR3
TRBJ1-2 | TRBV7-6 | - | - | TGTGCCAGCAGCCGGAACCAGGGGAACTATGGCTACACCTTC | CASSRNQGNYGYTF
TRBJ1-5 | TRBV7-6 | - | - | TGTGCCAGCAGCTTAGTCGGGGGACCCAATCAGCCCCAGCATTTT | CASSLVGGPNQPQHF
TRBJ2-5 | TRBV18 | once | TRBD1 | TGTGCCAGCTCTATTATCCCAGGGGGAGAGACCCAGTACTTC | CASSIIPGGETQYF
TRBJ2-2 | TRBV5-4 | - | TRBD1 | TGTGCCAGCAGCTTCAGGGGGCAGAACACCGGGGAGCTGTTTTTT | CASSFRGQNTGELFF
TRBJ1-4 | TRBV7-8 | - | - | TGTGCCAGCAGCTTTAAAGACCTGACTTGGCGCGAAAAACTGTTTTTT | CASSFKDLTWREKLFF
TRBJ2-4 | TRBV30 | once | TRBD2 | TGTGCCTGGAGTTTAGGGCTAGCGGTAAACATTCAGTACTTC | CAWSLGLAVNIQYF
TRBJ1-1 | TRBV5-1 | - | - | TGCGCCACTTCGATGGGGACAACGGGGACTGAAGCTTTCTTT | CATSMGTTGTEAFF
TRBJ2-7 | TRBV11-2 | - | - | TGTGCCAGCAGCTTAAGGCTAACGGGCGAGCAGTACTTC | CASSLRLTGEQYF
TRBJ1-2 | TRBV2 | - | - | TGTGCCAGCAGCCCAAGCGGGCCCTATGGCTACACCTTC | CASSPSGPYGYTF
TRBJ2-1 | TRBV24-1 | - | TRBD2 | TGTGCCACCAGTGATCCCCGGACGGGGGGGAATGAGCAGTTCTTC | CATSDPRTGGNEQFF
TRBJ1-1 | TRBV11-3 | - | TRBD1 | TGTGCCAGCAGCACAGGACAGGGCGGGATAAAGGACACTGAAGCTTTCTTT | CASSTGQGGIKDTEAFF
TRBJ1-6 | TRBV6-5 | - | - | TGTGCCAGGCCAAAACAGGCACCCCTCCACTTT | CARPKQAPLHF
TRBJ2-5 | TRBV27 | - | - | TGTGCCAGCAGTTCGTGGGTCGGAGAAGAGACCCAGTACTTC | CASSSWVGEETQYF
TRBJ2-3 | TRBV5-1 | - | - | TGCGCCAGCAGCTTGGGTCAGGGAGGATTGGTGGATACGCAGTATTTT | CASSLGQGGLVDTQYF
TRBJ1-5 | TRBV7-8 | - | - | TGTGCCAGCAGCCCATCCTGGACAAATAGCAATCAGCCCCAGCATTTT | CASSPSWTNSNQPQHF
TRBJ2-1 | TRBV4-1 | - | TRBD1 | TGCGCCAGCAGCCCTACAAAGGGGGCTTACTCCTACAATGAGCAGTTCTTC | CASSPTKGAYSYNEQFF
TRBJ2-6 | TRBV18 | few | - | TGTGCCAGCTCACCACCGGGCTCCTCTGAGCCCTCTGGGGCCAACGTCCTGACTTTC | CASSPPGSSEPSGANVLTF